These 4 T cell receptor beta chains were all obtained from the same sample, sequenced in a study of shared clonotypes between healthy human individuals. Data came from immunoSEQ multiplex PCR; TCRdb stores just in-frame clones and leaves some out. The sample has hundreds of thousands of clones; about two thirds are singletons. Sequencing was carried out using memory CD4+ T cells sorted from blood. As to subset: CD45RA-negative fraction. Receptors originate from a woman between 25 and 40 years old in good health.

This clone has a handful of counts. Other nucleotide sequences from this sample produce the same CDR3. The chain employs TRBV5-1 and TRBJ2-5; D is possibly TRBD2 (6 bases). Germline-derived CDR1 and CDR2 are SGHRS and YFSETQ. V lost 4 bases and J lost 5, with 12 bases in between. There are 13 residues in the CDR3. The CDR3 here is CASSGGTGETQYF. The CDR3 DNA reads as TGCGCCAGCAGCGGGGGGACTGGGGAGACCCAGTACTTC.

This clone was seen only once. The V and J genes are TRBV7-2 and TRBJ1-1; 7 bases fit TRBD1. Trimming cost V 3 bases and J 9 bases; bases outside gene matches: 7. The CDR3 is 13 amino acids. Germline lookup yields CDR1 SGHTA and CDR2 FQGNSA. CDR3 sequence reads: CASSFGTAEKAFF. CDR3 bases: TGTGCCAGCAGCTTTGGGACAGCCGAAAAAGCTTTCTTT.

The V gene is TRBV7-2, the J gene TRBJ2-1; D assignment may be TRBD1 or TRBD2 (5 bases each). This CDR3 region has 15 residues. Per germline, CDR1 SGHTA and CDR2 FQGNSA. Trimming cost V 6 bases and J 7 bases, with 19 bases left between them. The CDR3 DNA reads TGTGCCAGCAGTCCTCTTCTAGGGACCGGAAATGAGCAGTTCTTC. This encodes CASSPLLGTGNEQFF.

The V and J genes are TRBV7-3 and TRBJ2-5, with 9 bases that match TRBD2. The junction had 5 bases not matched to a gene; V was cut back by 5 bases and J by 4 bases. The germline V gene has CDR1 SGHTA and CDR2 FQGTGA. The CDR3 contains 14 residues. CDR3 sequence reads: CASSLSGSRETQYF. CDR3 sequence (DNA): TGTGCCAGCAGCCTTAGCGGGAGCCGAGAGACCCAGTACTTC.